Sequencing of this T cell receptor beta chain was carried out in a study of monozygotic twins with cystic fibrosis. Across the whole study: Libraries were built from about 3 micrograms of fragmented DNA using about 16 PCR cycles.

Only in-frame clones appear in the TCRdb table, and some are missing; sequencing was by immunoSEQ multiplex PCR. This table holds 15,000 or so clones, more than 80% found once. Study-wide results and limits: Low clonality (median roughly 0.01) suggested a mostly naive repertoire. Unrelated CF individuals shared fewer identical clonotypes than monozygotic CF twins.

Per the germline V gene, CDR1 is LNHDA and CDR2 is SQIVND (reference sequence). The CDR3 totals 13 residues. Losses at the gene ends were 8 bases for V and 7 bases for J; bases not matched to a gene: 7. In the case of this clone: What it recognizes is unknown.

This sequence was found in a boy aged 5-17 years with cystic fibrosis. The chain joins TRBV19 to TRBJ1-4; 7 nucleotides align to TRBD1. Input material: blood. CDR3 sequence reads: CASLGGPSEKLFF. CDR3 sequence (DNA): TGTGCCAGTTTAGGGGGCCCGTCTGAAAAACTGTTTTTT.